The entry below gives a single T cell receptor beta chain sequence along with its context. Antigen: not known. TCR beta CDR3 regions were amplified from RNA transcripts. The TCR CDR3 first-round RT-PCR relied on the HTBI primer set. TCRdb called the multiplex PCR reads again in MiXCR, with one record for every CDR3 protein. The table includes about 250,000 distinct CDR3 sequences, over 20% detected once. Orbital computed tomography, thyroid ultrasound, serum thyroxine and TRAb, and clinical symptoms together informed the diagnoses. From germline, CDR1 is SGHTA and CDR2 FQGNSA. The V end was cut by 7 bases, the J end by 4 bases, with 13 bases between. The CDR3 loop spans 14 amino acids. The data originate from a study of T cells in Graves' hyperthyroidism and ophthalmopathy. Broader study findings: Ophthalmopathy could be told apart from stable hyperthyroidism with a 13 V-J model. Within blood appeared most thyroid clonotypes that had expanded above 0.001.

Sequencing used blood. The chain carries TRBV7-2 and TRBJ2-2; D possibly corresponds to TRBD2 (6 bases). The sequence was collected from a woman aged 40-49 years with Graves' ophthalmopathy. CDR3 in amino acids: CASNGGPGTGELFF. CDR3 bases: TGTGCCAGCAACGGAGGGCCGGGCACCGGGGAGCTGTTTTTT.